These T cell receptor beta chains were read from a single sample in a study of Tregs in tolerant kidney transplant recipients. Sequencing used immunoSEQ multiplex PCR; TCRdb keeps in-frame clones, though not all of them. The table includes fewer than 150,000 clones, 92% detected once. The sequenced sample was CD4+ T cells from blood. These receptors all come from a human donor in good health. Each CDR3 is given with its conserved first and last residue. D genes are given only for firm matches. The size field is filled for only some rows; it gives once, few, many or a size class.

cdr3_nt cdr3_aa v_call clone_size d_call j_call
TGTGCCAGTGAGAGGACCGGGACCAACTATGGCTACACCTTC CASERTGTNYGYTF TRBV19 - - TRBJ1-2
TGTGCCAGCAGCGTACGCGGGGGCTCCACAGATACGCAGTATTTT CASSVRGGSTDTQYF TRBV9 - - TRBJ2-3
TGTGCCAGCAGCTTGGCGATCAGCGGGAGTGGTCACAATGAGCAGTTCTTC CASSLAISGSGHNEQFF TRBV5-4 - TRBD2 TRBJ2-1
TGCGCCAGCAGCCCCGGCGGGGGGAGCTCCTACAATGAGCAGTTCTTC CASSPGGGSSYNEQFF TRBV5-1 - TRBD2 TRBJ2-1
TGTGCCAGCAGTTCGGACAGGGTCGCTGCGAACTTC CASSSDRVAANF TRBV7-9 - TRBD1 TRBJ2-7
TGTGCCAGCTCACCCCCCTGGACAGGGAAGATTAATGAAAAACTGTTTTTT CASSPPWTGKINEKLFF TRBV18 - TRBD1 TRBJ1-4
TGTGCCAGCACCATGTATAAGGAGACCCAGTACTTC CASTMYKETQYF TRBV7-8 - - TRBJ2-5
TGTGCCAGTACCCCCGGGACGAACTATAACTATGGCTACACCTTC CASTPGTNYNYGYTF TRBV19 once - TRBJ1-2
TGCGCCAGCAGCTTGCAAGATACGCAGTATTTT CASSLQDTQYF TRBV5-1 - - TRBJ2-3
TGTGCCAGCAGCTTAGGTCAGTACCCGAGGCAGCCCCAGCATTTT CASSLGQYPRQPQHF TRBV7-2 - - TRBJ1-5
TGTGCCAGCAGTGAATTTCCGGGAAACACTGAAGCTTTCTTT CASSEFPGNTEAFF TRBV2 - - TRBJ1-1
TGTGCCAGCATGAGACAGGGGAATCAGCCCCAGCATTTT CASMRQGNQPQHF TRBV2 once TRBD1 TRBJ1-5
TGTGCCAGCAGTGAATACGGACAGCGAAGCTCCTATAATTCACCCCTCCACTTT CASSEYGQRSSYNSPLHF TRBV6-1 - - TRBJ1-6
TGCGCCAGCAGTGACGGCTCTGGGGCCAACGTCCTGACTTTC CASSDGSGANVLTF TRBV10-1 - - TRBJ2-6
TGTGCCAGCAGTTACTCGATCCCGGGGAACACTGAAGCTTTCTTT CASSYSIPGNTEAFF TRBV6-6 - - TRBJ1-1
TGTGCCAGCAGCTTAGTTTGGGACGTCTCCTACGAGCAGTACTTC CASSLVWDVSYEQYF TRBV7-2 - - TRBJ2-7
TGTGCCAGCAGCCGGACAGGACGCAACTACGAGCAGTACTTC CASSRTGRNYEQYF TRBV5-4 - TRBD1 TRBJ2-7
TGTGCCAGCAGTGAAGGGACTAGCAGCAACAATGAGCAGTTCTTC CASSEGTSSNNEQFF TRBV6-1 - TRBD2 TRBJ2-1
TGTGCCAGTAGTAGGGGACCGGGGACAGCGAACACCGGGGAGCTGTTTTTT CASSRGPGTANTGELFF TRBV19 once TRBD1 TRBJ2-2
TGTGCCTGGAGTGTAGGCAGGGTGCGCTACACCTTC CAWSVGRVRYTF TRBV30 - - TRBJ1-2
TGTGCCAGCAGTGAGGGCATCCACGTCGGGACCCAGTACTTC CASSEGIHVGTQYF TRBV2 - - TRBJ2-5
TGTGCCAGCAGTGAAACCCCAGGGCCCTATGGCTACACCTTC CASSETPGPYGYTF TRBV2 - - TRBJ1-2
TGTGCCAGCACCCTACAGGGGGGCTCCTACGAGCAGTACTTC CASTLQGGSYEQYF TRBV6-1 - TRBD1 TRBJ2-7
TGTGCCATCAGTGAATGGGGCGGACAAGTCGGGACTGAAGCTTTCTTT CAISEWGGQVGTEAFF TRBV10-3 - - TRBJ1-1
TGTGCCAGCTCACCCCCGGGATCGGACCCGAAGACCGAAAAACTGTTTTTT CASSPPGSDPKTEKLFF TRBV18 - - TRBJ1-4
TGCGCCAGCAGCTTAAACCCGGGGGGGACAGATACGCAGTATTTT CASSLNPGGTDTQYF TRBV5-1 - TRBD2 TRBJ2-3
TGTGCCAGCAGCTTAGTTCGTGGGAGCTCCTACGAGCAGTACTTC CASSLVRGSSYEQYF TRBV7-8 - - TRBJ2-7
TGTGCCAGCAGTGAACCGGGGGTAGGGGCTTTCTTT CASSEPGVGAFF TRBV2 - - TRBJ1-1
TGTGCCAGCAGTGCCCCTTCGACTAGCGCTTCCTACGAGCAGTACTTC CASSAPSTSASYEQYF TRBV2 - TRBD2 TRBJ2-7
TGTGCCAGTAGTAAAATCGGGACAGGTCCCAATGAGCAGTTCTTC CASSKIGTGPNEQFF TRBV19 - TRBD1 TRBJ2-1
TGTGCCAGAAGCTTAGAGGCCTACGAGCAGTACTTC CARSLEAYEQYF TRBV7-5 - - TRBJ2-7